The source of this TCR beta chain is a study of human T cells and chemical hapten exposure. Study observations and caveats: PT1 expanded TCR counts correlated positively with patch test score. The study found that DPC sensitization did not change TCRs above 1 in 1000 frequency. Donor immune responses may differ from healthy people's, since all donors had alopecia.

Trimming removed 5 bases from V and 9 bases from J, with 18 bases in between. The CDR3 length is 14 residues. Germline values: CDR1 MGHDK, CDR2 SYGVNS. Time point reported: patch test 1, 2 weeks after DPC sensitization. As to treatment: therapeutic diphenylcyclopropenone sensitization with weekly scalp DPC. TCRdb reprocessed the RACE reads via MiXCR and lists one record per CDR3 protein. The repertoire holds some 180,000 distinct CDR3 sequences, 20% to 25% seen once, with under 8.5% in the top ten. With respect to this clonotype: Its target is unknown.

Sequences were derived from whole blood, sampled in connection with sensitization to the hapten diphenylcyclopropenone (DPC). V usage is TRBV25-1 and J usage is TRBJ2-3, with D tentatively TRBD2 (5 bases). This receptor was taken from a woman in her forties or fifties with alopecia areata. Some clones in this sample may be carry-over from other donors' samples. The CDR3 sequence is CASSPRALTGTQYF. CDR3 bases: TGTGCCAGCAGTCCGCGGGCCCTTACGGGAACGCAGTATTTT.